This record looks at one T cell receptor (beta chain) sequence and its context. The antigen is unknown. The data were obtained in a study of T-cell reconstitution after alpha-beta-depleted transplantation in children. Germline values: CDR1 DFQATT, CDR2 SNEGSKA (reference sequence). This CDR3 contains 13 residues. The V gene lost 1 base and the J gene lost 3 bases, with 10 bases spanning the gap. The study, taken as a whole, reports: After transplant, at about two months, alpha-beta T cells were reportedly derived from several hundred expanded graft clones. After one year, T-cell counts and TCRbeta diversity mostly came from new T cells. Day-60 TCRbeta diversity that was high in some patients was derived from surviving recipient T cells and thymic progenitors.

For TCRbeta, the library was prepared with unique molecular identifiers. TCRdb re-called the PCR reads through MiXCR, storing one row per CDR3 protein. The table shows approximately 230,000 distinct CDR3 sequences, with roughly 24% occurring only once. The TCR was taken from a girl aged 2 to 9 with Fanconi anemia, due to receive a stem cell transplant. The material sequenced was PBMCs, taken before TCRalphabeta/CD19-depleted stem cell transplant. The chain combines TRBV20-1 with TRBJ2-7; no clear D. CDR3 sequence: CSARGLVLYEQYF. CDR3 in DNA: TGCAGTGCTAGAGGTTTGGTACTCTACGAGCAGTACTTC.